These T cell receptor beta chains were read from a single sample in a study of blood T cell repertoires in COVID-19. Sequencing was performed with immunoSEQ multiplex PCR; in TCRdb, only in-frame clones are kept and a portion is missing. Of some 390,000 clones listed, 87% are singletons. The sequencing sample was made of peripheral blood. These receptors originate from a woman in her fifties or sixties with COVID-19, enrolled during active disease. CDR3s include the opening cysteine and the closing phenylalanine or tryptophan. The order of the fields is J gene, V gene, D gene, clone size, CDR3 protein, CDR3 DNA. D genes are given only for firm matches. Clone size is stated in some rows and not others, as once, few, many or a class when expanded.

TRBJ1-1 TRBV28 TRBD1 - CASSWGQGRTEAFF TGTGCCAGCAGTTGGGGACAGGGAAGGACTGAAGCTTTCTTT
TRBJ2-1 TRBV20-1 TRBD2 - CSASRLADSYNEQFF TGCAGTGCTAGTCGGCTAGCGGACTCCTACAATGAGCAGTTCTTC
TRBJ1-2 TRBV12-3/TRBV12-4 TRBD1 - CASRQGSYGYTF TGTGCCAGCAGACAGGGGTCCTATGGCTACACCTTC
TRBJ2-5 TRBV5-1 - - CASSPDRSQETQYF TGCGCCAGCAGCCCGGACAGATCCCAAGAGACCCAGTACTTC
TRBJ2-3 TRBV5-4 TRBD2 - CASSYTSGGADTQYF TGTGCCAGCAGCTACACTAGCGGGGGGGCTGATACGCAGTATTTT
TRBJ2-5 TRBV9 TRBD2 - CASSPTGTRETQYF TGTGCCAGCAGCCCAACCGGGACTAGAGAGACCCAGTACTTC
TRBJ1-5 TRBV2 TRBD1 - CASNRDRVNQPQHF TGTGCCAGCAATAGGGACAGGGTTAACCAGCCCCAGCATTTT
TRBJ2-1 TRBV11-2 - - CASSLRGALYNEQFF TGTGCCAGCAGCCTTCGGGGGGCCTTATACAATGAGCAGTTCTTC
TRBJ1-3 TRBV3-1/TRBV3-2 - - CASSHDLSSGNTIYF TGTGCCAGCAGCCACGATTTGAGCTCTGGAAACACCATATATTTT
TRBJ1-1 TRBV27 - - CASSSQGLNTEAFF TGTGCCAGCAGTTCCCAGGGGTTGAACACTGAAGCTTTCTTT
TRBJ1-2 TRBV30 - - CAWSVMQGDGYTF TGTGCCTGGAGTGTAATGCAGGGCGACGGCTACACCTTC
TRBJ2-5 TRBV6-5 - - CASSYDPRRSEETQYF TGTGCCAGCAGTTACGACCCGCGGCGTTCGGAAGAAACCCAGTACTTC
TRBJ2-5 TRBV7-3 - - CASTFTGKETQYF TGTGCCAGCACATTCACAGGGAAAGAGACCCAGTACTTC
TRBJ1-2 TRBV19 - once CASSTPGPYGYTF TGTGCCAGTAGTACCCCAGGTCCTTATGGCTACACCTTC
TRBJ1-1 TRBV7-9 - - CASSQTTRGRNTEAFF TGTGCCAGCAGTCAAACGACCCGGGGAAGAAACACTGAAGCTTTCTTT
TRBJ1-1 TRBV5-1 - - CASSLAGQGFSTEAFF TGCGCCAGCAGCTTGGCCGGCCAGGGTTTCTCCACTGAAGCTTTCTTT
TRBJ1-3 TRBV3-1/TRBV3-2 - - CASSQVPNAGVTIYF TGTGCCAGCAGCCAAGTACCAAACGCAGGGGTTACCATATATTTT
TRBJ1-1 TRBV11-2 - - CASSLGANVNTEAFF TGTGCCAGCAGCTTGGGGGCTAACGTTAACACTGAAGCTTTCTTT
TRBJ2-3 TRBV7-3 TRBD2 - CASSLAGGRGDTQYF TGTGCCAGCAGCTTAGCGGGGGGGCGTGGAGATACGCAGTATTTT
TRBJ1-2 TRBV5-1 TRBD1 once CASSEQGGYGYTF TGCGCCAGCAGCGAACAGGGGGGCTATGGCTACACCTTC
TRBJ2-5 TRBV6-5 TRBD2 - CASSPPGLALKTQYF TGTGCCAGCAGTCCCCCGGGACTAGCACTAAAGACCCAGTACTTC
TRBJ1-6 TRBV12-5 TRBD1 many CASGLGQGINSPLHF TGTGCTAGTGGTTTGGGACAGGGGATTAATTCACCCCTCCACTTT
TRBJ2-7 TRBV9 - many CASSVATGSYEQYF TGTGCCAGCAGCGTGGCCACAGGGAGCTACGAGCAGTACTTC
TRBJ1-2 TRBV5-6 TRBD1 - CASSPDRGQGDGYTF TGTGCCAGCAGCCCGGACAGGGGGCAAGGGGATGGCTACACCTTC
TRBJ2-3 TRBV7-2 - - CASSPFAITQYF TGTGCCAGCAGTCCTTTTGCGATTACGCAGTATTTT
TRBJ2-3 TRBV5-1 - - CASSPGDLTDTQYF TGCGCCAGCAGTCCGGGGGACCTCACAGATACGCAGTATTTT
TRBJ2-5 TRBV19 - - CASRSRSAGETQYF TGTGCCAGTAGGAGCAGAAGTGCGGGAGAGACCCAGTACTTC
TRBJ2-3 TRBV10-3 - - CASRVPSTDTQYF TGTGCCTCCAGGGTCCCTAGCACAGATACGCAGTATTTT
TRBJ1-1 TRBV5-1 - - CASSLARGSEAFF TGCGCCAGCAGCTTGGCCCGGGGGTCTGAAGCTTTCTTT
TRBJ1-5 TRBV6-5 - - CASSLSRYPPYQPQHF TGTGCCAGCAGTTTGTCGAGGTACCCCCCGTATCAGCCCCAGCATTTT
TRBJ1-5 TRBV19 - - CASSIRGGPTGNQPQHF TGTGCCAGTAGTATTCGAGGCGGGCCAACGGGGAATCAGCCCCAGCATTTT
TRBJ2-1 TRBV7-2 - - CASSLLGVNEQFF TGTGCCAGCAGCTTACTGGGAGTGAATGAGCAGTTCTTC